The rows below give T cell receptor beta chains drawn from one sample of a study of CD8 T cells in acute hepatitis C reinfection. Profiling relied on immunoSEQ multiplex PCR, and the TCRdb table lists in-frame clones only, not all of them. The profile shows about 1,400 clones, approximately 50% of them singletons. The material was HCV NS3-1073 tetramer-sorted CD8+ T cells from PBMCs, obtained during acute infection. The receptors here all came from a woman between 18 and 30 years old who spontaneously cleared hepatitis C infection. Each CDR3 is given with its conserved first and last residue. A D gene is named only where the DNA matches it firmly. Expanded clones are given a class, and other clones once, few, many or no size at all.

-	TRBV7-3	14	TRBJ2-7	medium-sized	TGTGCCAGCAGCTTCGAGGAGTTCTCCTACGAGCAGTACTTC	CASSFEEFSYEQYF
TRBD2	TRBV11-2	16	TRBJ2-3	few	TGTGCCAGCAGCTTAGAAGCGGGGGTAGGGTGGGGTACGCAGTATTTT	CASSLEAGVGWGTQYF
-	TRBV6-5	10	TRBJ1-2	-	TGTGCCAGCTGGGGAGGTGGCTACACCTTC	CASWGGGYTF
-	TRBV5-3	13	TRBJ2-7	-	TGTGCCAGCAGCTTGGGCTCAGGGCGCGAGCAGTACTTC	CASSLGSGREQYF
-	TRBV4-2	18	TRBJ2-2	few	TGTGCCAGCAGCCAGAGCCAGTCGGAATATTCCGAGGATTGGGAGCTGTTTTTT	CASSQSQSEYSEDWELFF
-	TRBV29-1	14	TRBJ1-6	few	TGCAGCGTTGAATCTGCCGGGAAGGGTTCACCCCTCCACTTT	CSVESAGKGSPLHF
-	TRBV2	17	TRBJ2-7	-	TGTGCCAGCAGTGACGAGGTAGGCAGGGCGAGACTCTACGAGCAGTACTTC	CASSDEVGRARLYEQYF
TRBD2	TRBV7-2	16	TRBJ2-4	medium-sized	TGTGCCAGCAGCTTAGCATTATTGGGGCTAGCGGGAGCCCTCTACTTC	CASSLALLGLAGALYF
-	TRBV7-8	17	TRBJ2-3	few	TGTGCCAGCAGCTTACCCGCCGGTGAAAATCCCACAGATACGCAGTATTTT	CASSLPAGENPTDTQYF
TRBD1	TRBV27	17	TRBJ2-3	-	TGTGCCAGCAGTACAAACAGGGGGCTAACCAAGACAGATACGCAGTATTTT	CASSTNRGLTKTDTQYF
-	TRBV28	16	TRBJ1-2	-	TGTGCCAGCAGTTACCTGTTGGGGGGCCTCGACTATGGCTACACCTTC	CASSYLLGGLDYGYTF
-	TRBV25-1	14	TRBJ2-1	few	TGTGCCAGCACCACAGGGTTTGATTACAATGAGCAGTTCTTC	CASTTGFDYNEQFF
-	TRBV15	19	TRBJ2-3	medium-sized	TGTGCCACCAGCAGAGACGAGGAGCTAGGGGTATCCTTCACAGATACGCAGTATTTT	CATSRDEELGVSFTDTQYF
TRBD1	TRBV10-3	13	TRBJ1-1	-	TGTGCCAGCATCCCCGGACAGGGTCCTGAAGCTTTCTTT	CASIPGQGPEAFF
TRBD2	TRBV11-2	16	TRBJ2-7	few	TGTGCCAGCAGCCCGGGACTAGCGGGAGAATCCTACGAGCAGTACTTC	CASSPGLAGESYEQYF
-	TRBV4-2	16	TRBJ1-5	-	TGTGCCAGCAGCGACCCCGGTTGGGGCCAATACCAGCCCCAGCATTTT	CASSDPGWGQYQPQHF
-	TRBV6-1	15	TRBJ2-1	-	TGTGCCAGCAGTGAAGAAACGGGGTCCTTTGGTGAGCAGTTCTTC	CASSEETGSFGEQFF
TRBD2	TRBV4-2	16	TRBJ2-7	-	TGTGCCAGCAGCCAAGAGGTAGCGGGAGCCTGGGGGGAGCAGTACTTC	CASSQEVAGAWGEQYF
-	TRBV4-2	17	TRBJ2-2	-	TGTGCCAGCAGCCAAGAATTAGGGAGCCCCTCTTATGGGGAGCTGTTTTTT	CASSQELGSPSYGELFF
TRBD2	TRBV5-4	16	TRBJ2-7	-	TGTGCCAGCACCCCGGAGACTAGCGGGAGCGTGGGCGAGCAGTACTTC	CASTPETSGSVGEQYF
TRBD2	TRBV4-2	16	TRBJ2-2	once	TGTGCCAGCAGCCAAGAGGTAGCGGGACGGTGGGGGGAGCTGTTTTTT	CASSQEVAGRWGELFF
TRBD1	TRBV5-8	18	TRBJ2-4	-	TGTGCCAGCAGCTCCTCTCTCACAGGGGATCCAGCCAAAAACATTCAGTACTTC	CASSSSLTGDPAKNIQYF
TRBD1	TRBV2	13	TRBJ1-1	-	TGTGCCAGCATCCCCGGACAGGGTCCTGAAGCTTTCTTT	CASIPGQGPEAFF
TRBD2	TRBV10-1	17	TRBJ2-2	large	TGCGCCAGCAGAGGAAACACCGGGACTAGCTTTGGTGGGGAGCTGTTTTTT	CASRGNTGTSFGGELFF
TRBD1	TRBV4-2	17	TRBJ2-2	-	TGTGCCAGCAGCCAAGAAATCGCAGGGGGCGCTTGGGGGGAGCTGTTTTTT	CASSQEIAGGAWGELFF
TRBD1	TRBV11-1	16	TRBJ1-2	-	TGTGCCAGCAGCCATAGTGGAGGGGGCGGGGACTATGGCTACACCTTC	CASSHSGGGGDYGYTF
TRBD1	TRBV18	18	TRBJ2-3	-	TGTGCCAGCTCACCCTTTACAGGGGGCATGAGTCCCGTAGATACGCAGTATTTT	CASSPFTGGMSPVDTQYF